Shown below are 23 T cell receptor beta chains from a single sample sequenced in a study of Ad26.COV2.S vaccination and SARS-CoV-2 variants. This sample's treatment: some 19 received Ad26.COV2.S at low or high dose, single or two shots; five or six received placebo; per-sample allocation not given. Sampling took place 63 days after the first vaccine or placebo injection. Sequenced by immunoSEQ multiplex PCR; TCRdb stores in-frame clones only, minus some. The sample holds fewer than 800,000 clones; 80% to 90% are singletons and the top ten take approximately 1.5%. The sample in question was peripheral blood, obtained in a trial of Ad26.COV2.S vaccine versus placebo. The origin of the receptors is a person between 18 and 65 years old who received the Ad26.COV2.S COVID-19 vaccine or a placebo.

In this sample, this clone turned up many times. V is TRBV14 and J is TRBJ2-7, with 7 positions matching TRBD1. Germline values: CDR1 SGHDN, CDR2 FVKESK. V was pared by 0 bases and J by 2 bases, with 4 bases of the junction left unmatched. The CDR3 is 15 residues long. The CDR3 DNA is TGTGCCAGCAGCCAAGATATCGGGACAGCCTACGAGCAGTACTTC. As protein: CASSQDIGTAYEQYF.

The CDR3 DNA is TGTGCCAGCTCACCACCGGGGCGGGGATTAAACACCGGGGAGCTGTTTTTT. It codes for CASSPPGRGLNTGELFF. J is TRBJ2-2 and V is TRBV18; weak D call: TRBD2 (6 bases). The CDR3 covers 17 residues. Germline CDR1 and CDR2: KGHSH and LQKENI. V dropped 0 bases and J dropped 2 bases, with 13 bases sitting between them. The full variable domain, completed using reference TRBV18 and TRBJ2-2, is NAGVMQNPRHLVRRRGQEARLRCSPMKGHSHVYWYRQLPEEGLKFMVYLQKENIIDESGMPKERFSAEFPKEGPSILRIQQVVRGDSAAYFCASSPPGRGLNTGELFFGEGSRLTVL.

V and J are TRBV2 and TRBJ1-6; D gene uncertain. Germline CDR1 SNHLY, CDR2 FYNNEI. The CDR3 consists of 14 residues. The V and J ends lost 4 bases and 10 bases respectively, with 14 bases between them. The CDR3, as DNA: TGTGCCAGCAGTGGACTGGGTACCGGATCACCCCTCCACTTT. This translates into CASSGLGTGSPLHF.

The V call is TRBV30, the J call TRBJ1-5, with TRBD1 matching 7 bases. Germline CDR1 is GTSNPN and CDR2 is SVGIG (reference sequence). Trimming at V came to 3 bases and at J to 0 bases, leaving 5 bases not matched to a gene. CDR3 length: 15 residues. The chain's CDR3 is CAWSPGDSSNQPQHF. Written as DNA, the CDR3 is TGTGCCTGGAGCCCCGGGGACAGTAGCAATCAGCCCCAGCATTTT.

This clone has a single count. This chain uses TRBV24-1 with TRBJ2-7; 10 bases map to TRBD2. The germline V gene has CDR1 KGHDR and CDR2 SFDVKD. The length of the CDR3 is 15 residues. J gave up 7 bases and V 0 bases, and 5 bases lay outside the gene matches. The CDR3 spells CATSDLLAGEGEQYF. CDR3 bases: TGTGCCACCAGTGATTTGCTAGCGGGAGAGGGGGAGCAGTACTTC.

This sequence joins TRBV6-5 and TRBJ1-1; the D gene is possibly TRBD1 (5 bases). Trimming pared 5 bases from V and 4 bases from J, leaving 14 bases between. CDR3 size: 14 residues. Germline CDR1 and CDR2: MNHEY and SVGAGI. CDR3 sequence: CASSPTRDSTEAFF. Written as DNA, the CDR3 is TGTGCCAGCAGTCCCACCAGGGATAGCACTGAAGCTTTCTTT.

The chain couples TRBV29-1 to TRBJ2-5; the D gene is possibly TRBD2 (5 bases). The V and J ends lost 1 base and 5 bases respectively, with 14 bases between them. From germline, CDR1 is SQVTM and CDR2 ANQGSEA. The CDR3 has 14 amino acids. The CDR3 nucleotides read TGCAGCGTTGAAGTCCCGCGGACGGGGGAGACCCAGTACTTC. Translation: CSVEVPRTGETQYF. Filled out from reference TRBV29-1 and TRBJ2-5, the complete variable domain reads SAVISQKPSRDICQRGTSLTIQCQVDSQVTMMFWYRQQPGQSLTLIATANQGSEATYESGFVIDKFPISRPNLTFSTLTVSNMSPEDSSIYLCSVEVPRTGETQYFGPGTRLLVL.

The chain has TRBV3-1 (or the pseudogene TRBV3-2) and TRBJ2-5; possibly TRBD1 or TRBD2 for D (6 bases each). V dropped 4 bases and J dropped 1 base, with 16 bases sitting between them. Germline CDR1 is LGHDT and CDR2 is YNNKEL (reference sequence). This CDR3 is 16 amino acids long. CDR3: CASSPSQGRPQETQYF. DNA for the CDR3: TGTGCCAGCAGCCCCTCGCAGGGGAGGCCCCAAGAGACCCAGTACTTC.

The rearrangement joins TRBV4-3 to TRBJ2-1, with D possibly matching TRBD2 (5 bases). Germline assignment: CDR1 LGHNA and CDR2 YSLEER. Trimming stripped 0 bases from V and 7 bases from J, with 13 bases between. This CDR3 is built from 15 residues. In nucleotides, the CDR3 is TGCGCCAGCAGCCAAGATCTACTTGGCGGGAATGAGCAGTTCTTC. Encoded protein: CASSQDLLGGNEQFF.

The rearrangement joins TRBV7-2 to TRBJ2-5; 8 bases are a match to TRBD2. The CDR3 sequence is 15 residues long. Per germline, CDR1 SGHTA and CDR2 FQGNSA. V trimming: 3 bases; J trimming: 3 bases; junction bases outside the gene matches: 6. The CDR3 reads CASSFNGGAEETQYF. The CDR3 region has the DNA TGTGCCAGCAGCTTTAACGGGGGGGCAGAAGAGACCCAGTACTTC.

The J gene is TRBJ2-7, the V gene TRBV7-8, with 9 bases matching TRBD2. Germline V gene lookup returns CDR1 SGHVS and CDR2 FQNEAQ. This CDR3 contains 15 residues. Trimming took 3 bases from V and 3 from J; bases not matched to a gene: 6. The DNA for the CDR3 is TGTGCCAGCAGCTTCTCCGGGACTAGCATCTACGAGCAGTACTTC. Its translation: CASSFSGTSIYEQYF. The entire variable domain, with the rest obtained from reference TRBV7-8 and TRBJ2-7, is as follows: GAGVSQSPRYKVAKRGQDVALRCDPISGHVSLFWYQQALGQGPEFLTYFQNEAQLDKSGLPSDRFFAERPEGSVSTLKIQRTQQEDSAVYLCASSFSGTSIYEQYFGPGTRLTVT.

This clone was found once. The CDR3 sequence: CASSEGQYSNQPQHF. The CDR3 DNA reads as TGCGCCAGCAGTGAAGGACAGTATAGCAATCAGCCCCAGCATTTT. The chain uses TRBV10-2 and TRBJ1-5; TRBD1 might be the D (6 bases). Trimming pared 3 bases from V and 0 bases from J, leaving 9 bases between. Germline V gene data show CDR1 as WSHSY and CDR2 as SAAADI. CDR3 length: 15 residues.

The rearrangement uses TRBV9 and TRBJ1-1; D not certain. This CDR3 has 12 residues. The V end lost 3 bases, the J end lost 0 bases, and 3 bases lay between the germline ends. Germline CDR1 is SGDLS and CDR2 is YYNGEE. CDR3 sequence reads: CASSGLNTEAFF. CDR3 sequence (DNA): TGTGCCAGCAGCGGATTGAACACTGAAGCTTTCTTT.

The CDR3 DNA reads TGTGCCAGCAGCGTAGCGTGGCCTCCGGAGGGGTATGGCTACACCTTC. Amino acid sequence: CASSVAWPPEGYGYTF. The chain couples TRBV9 to TRBJ1-2; D is possibly TRBD1 (5 bases). V dropped 0 bases and J dropped 5 bases, with 17 bases sitting between them. Looked up from germline, CDR1 is SGDLS and CDR2 is YYNGEE. CDR3 size: 16 residues.

V is TRBV3-1 (or the pseudogene TRBV3-2) and J is TRBJ2-1; 7 positions agree with TRBD2. This CDR3 spans 13 amino acids. After removal of 5 bases from V and 8 bases from J, the junction contained 6 bases not matched to a gene. Germline V gene lookup returns CDR1 LGHDT and CDR2 YNNKEL (reference sequence). The CDR3 loop reads CASSYSGIDEQFF. For the CDR3, the DNA is TGTGCCAGCAGCTACAGCGGGATAGATGAGCAGTTCTTC.

This rearrangement joins TRBV30 to TRBJ2-5, with D maybe TRBD1 (6 bases). The CDR3 covers 11 residues. V was pared by 4 bases and J by 5 bases, with 8 bases between. Germline V gene sequence: CDR1 GTSNPN, CDR2 SVGIG (reference sequence). The CDR3 coding sequence is TGTGCCTGGAAGGGGGAGGAGACCCAGTACTTC. Translation: CAWKGEETQYF.

This chain joins TRBV2 and TRBJ1-4; the match to TRBD1 covers 8 bases. Germline-derived CDR1 and CDR2 are SNHLY and FYNNEI. The CDR3 sequence is 15 residues long. The junction had 7 bases not matched to a gene; V was cut back by 6 bases and J by 4 bases. The CDR3 bases are TGTGCCAGCAGCGACAGGGGAGGGAGTAATGAAAAACTGTTTTTT. This encodes CASSDRGGSNEKLFF.

This chain uses TRBV12-3 or TRBV12-4 with TRBJ1-2; D call uncertain. The CDR3 spans 12 residues. V was pared by 3 bases and J by 8 bases, with 10 bases between. The CDR3 DNA is TGTGCCAGCAGTTTCCCCAAGGGAGGCTACACCTTC. Protein: CASSFPKGGYTF.

CDR3 residues: CASSRAGTGSDTGELFF. The CDR3 nucleotides read TGTGCCAGCAGCCGAGCCGGGACAGGGAGTGACACCGGGGAGCTGTTTTTT. The V and J genes are TRBV11-2 and TRBJ2-2; 9 bases fit TRBD1. The ends lost 5 bases at V and 3 bases at J; junction bases unmatched: 10. CDR3 length equals 17 residues. Per germline, CDR1 SGHAT and CDR2 FQNNGV.

The rearrangement uses TRBV6-2 or TRBV6-3 and TRBJ1-1; D may be TRBD1 (5 bases). The CDR3 extends over 14 amino acids. Trimming left V 4 bases short and J 5 bases short, with 14 bases between. Germline CDR1 MNHEY, CDR2 SVGEGT. CDR3 in amino acids: CASSSTRGATEAFF. The CDR3 coding sequence is TGTGCCAGCAGTTCTACTAGGGGTGCGACTGAAGCTTTCTTT.

The chain joins TRBV5-4 to TRBJ2-3; D uncertain. Per the germline V gene, CDR1 is SGHNT and CDR2 is YYREEE (reference sequence). The CDR3 loop spans 14 amino acids. The V end was cut by 0 bases, the J end by 3 bases, with 8 bases between. CDR3 DNA: TGTGCCAGCAGCTTGGAGACCAGGACAGATACGCAGTATTTT. This translates into CASSLETRTDTQYF.

This CDR3 is CASRDPGTGAGNEQFF. In DNA, the CDR3 is TGTGCCAGTAGGGACCCCGGGACAGGGGCGGGGAATGAGCAGTTCTTC. The V call is TRBV19, the J call TRBJ2-1; 10 bases fit TRBD1. CDR1 is LNHDA, CDR2 SQIVND, per germline (reference sequence). The CDR3 has 16 residues. Trimming took 6 bases from V and 7 from J; bases not matched to a gene: 12.

The chain joins TRBV6-5 to TRBJ2-7; D gene uncertain. CDR1 is MNHEY and CDR2 is SVGAGI in the germline V gene. CDR3 length: 12 residues. Trimming pared 7 bases from V and 0 bases from J, leaving 7 bases between. The CDR3 DNA reads TGTGCCAGCACACAAACCTCCTACGAGCAGTACTTC. This sequence encodes CASTQTSYEQYF.